This T cell receptor (beta chain) is from a study of blood T cell repertoires in COVID-19. Overall study: Whether acute or convalescent, the COVID-19 samples came from the United States, Italy and Spain. The cDNA or gDNA used as material had been derived from T cells, B-cell-depleted T cells, or PBMCs.

V gave up 5 bases and J gave up 0 bases; unmatched junction bases: 8. The CDR3 spans 16 residues. Germline V lookup: CDR1 SEHNR, CDR2 FQNEAQ (reference sequence). TCRdb's copy holds only in-frame clones and misses some; the assay was immunoSEQ multiplex PCR. Of a few hundred thousand clones in the sample, roughly 89% were seen once. The gene calls are TRBV7-9 and TRBJ2-3, with 7 bases that match TRBD1. The sequence derives from a man younger than 40 with acute or convalescent COVID-19. Sequencing was done on a sample of peripheral blood. CDR3 amino acids: CASSPWDRSSTDTQYF. The CDR3 DNA sequence: TGTGCCAGCAGCCCATGGGACAGATCTAGCACAGATACGCAGTATTTT.